Listed here are 21 T cell receptor beta chains from one sample, sequenced in a study of T cell changes during pregnancy in multiple sclerosis. Sequenced by immunoSEQ multiplex PCR; TCRdb stores in-frame clones only, minus some. The top ten clones hold about 0.8% of a sample with fewer than 65,000 clones, about 90% of them seen once. The sequenced sample was CD4+ T cells from peripheral blood mononuclear cells, obtained in the first trimester of pregnancy. These receptors were obtained from a female donor with multiple sclerosis, enrolled in a pregnancy study.

V usage is TRBV11-2 and J usage is TRBJ2-1, with a possible D match to TRBD1 (5 bases). CDR3 length: 14 residues. Germline CDR1 SGHAT, CDR2 FQNNGV. V lost 1 base, J lost 9 bases, and 13 bases lay in between. As DNA, the CDR3 is TGTGCCAGCAGCTTAGTGAACTTCCAGGGTGAGCAGTTCTTC. Translation: CASSLVNFQGEQFF.

The DNA of the CDR3 is TGCGCCAGCAGCCCAGAGGCGGAGACCCAGTACTTC. Protein: CASSPEAETQYF. The V and J genes are TRBV5-1 and TRBJ2-5; D is unresolved. V was pared by 4 bases and J by 5 bases, with 9 bases between. The CDR3 spans 12 residues. CDR1 is SGHRS, CDR2 YFSETQ, per germline.

V usage is TRBV4-2 and J usage is TRBJ2-2, with 8 positions matching TRBD1. The germline V gene has CDR1 LGHNA and CDR2 YNFKEQ. The V segment lost 4 bases and the J segment 1 base; nucleotides outside the gene matches: 2. The CDR3 runs 15 residues. The CDR3 DNA is TGTGCCAGCAGCCGAGGGACAGGGAACACCGGGGAGCTGTTTTTT. Its protein product is CASSRGTGNTGELFF.

The chain has TRBV6-5 and TRBJ2-7, with TRBD1 matching over 9 bases. Germline CDR1 MNHEY, CDR2 SVGAGI. This CDR3 comprises 13 residues. After removal of 5 bases from V and 5 bases from J, the junction contained 4 bases not matched to a gene. The CDR3 reads CASSRTGGNEQYF. The CDR3 DNA reads as TGTGCCAGCAGTCGTACAGGGGGCAACGAGCAGTACTTC.

The chain links TRBV6-6 to TRBJ2-7; 8 positions match TRBD2. Germline V lookup: CDR1 MNHNY, CDR2 SVGAGI (reference sequence). The CDR3 is 15 residues long. V lost 3 bases to trimming and J lost 0 bases; unmatched junction nucleotides: 4. DNA of the CDR3: TGTGCCAGCAGTTATTCAGCGGGGGTCTCCTACGAGCAGTACTTC. Amino acids: CASSYSAGVSYEQYF.

The chain couples TRBV19 to TRBJ2-7; 10 bases agree with TRBD1. This CDR3 comprises 14 residues. Germline V gene data show CDR1 as LNHDA and CDR2 as SQIVND (reference sequence). Germline trimming cut 7 bases from V and 4 bases from J; bases unmatched to any gene: 7. The CDR3 DNA sequence: TGTGCCAGTAAGTCGGGACAGGGGACTTACGAGCAGTACTTC. The encoded protein is CASKSGQGTYEQYF.

The CDR3 nucleotides are TGTGCCAGCAGTATCGGACAGAAAGAGACCCAGTACTTC. Protein: CASSIGQKETQYF. The chain combines TRBV2 with TRBJ2-5; a weak D match, TRBD1 (6 bases). The CDR3 covers 13 residues. V gave up 5 bases and J gave up 3 bases, with 10 bases separating them. The germline V gene has CDR1 SNHLY and CDR2 FYNNEI.

The J gene is TRBJ2-7, the V gene TRBV7-2; 7 nucleotides align to TRBD2. The junction had 4 bases not matched to a gene; V was cut back by 4 bases and J by 4 bases. The CDR3 is 13 residues long. In germline, CDR1 is SGHTA, CDR2 FQGNSA. The CDR3 region is CASSSAGRYEQYF. The CDR3 DNA sequence: TGTGCCAGCAGCTCAGCGGGGAGATACGAGCAGTACTTC.

The chain couples TRBV2 to TRBJ1-5; D not certain. Germline V gives CDR1 SNHLY, CDR2 FYNNEI. The germline V and J ends were trimmed by 2 bases and 4 bases, with 6 bases remaining between them. CDR3 length: 13 residues. CDR3 loop: CASSEFQNQPQHF. The CDR3 coding sequence is TGTGCCAGCAGTGAATTCCAAAATCAGCCCCAGCATTTT.

This chain connects TRBV30 to TRBJ1-2; 8 bases match TRBD1. Germline-derived CDR1 and CDR2 are GTSNPN and SVGIG (reference sequence). Trimming cost V 3 bases and J 0 bases; bases outside gene matches: 6. The CDR3 is made up of 15 amino acids. The CDR3 spells CAWSPDRAANYGYTF. The CDR3 DNA is TGTGCCTGGAGCCCGGACAGGGCCGCTAACTATGGCTACACCTTC.

The chain links TRBV9 to TRBJ2-1, with D tentatively TRBD1 (5 bases). The CDR3 is made up of 15 amino acids. Germline CDR1 SGDLS, CDR2 YYNGEE. V shed 0 bases and J shed 2 bases, with 9 bases lying between them. The CDR3 protein is CASSVGQITYNEQFF. The CDR3 nucleotides read TGTGCCAGCAGCGTAGGACAGATAACCTACAATGAGCAGTTCTTC.

The V and J genes are TRBV18 and TRBJ1-1, with D unresolved. Germline V gene data show CDR1 as KGHSH and CDR2 as LQKENI. The V end lost 3 bases, the J end lost 2 bases, and 13 bases lay between the germline ends. This CDR3 contains 15 residues. CDR3 sequence: CASSPKELPNTEAFF. As DNA, the CDR3 is TGTGCCAGCTCACCGAAGGAGTTACCAAACACTGAAGCTTTCTTT. The entire variable domain, with the rest obtained from reference TRBV18 and TRBJ1-1, is as follows: NAGVMQNPRHLVRRRGQEARLRCSPMKGHSHVYWYRQLPEEGLKFMVYLQKENIIDESGMPKERFSAEFPKEGPSILRIQQVVRGDSAAYFCASSPKELPNTEAFFGQGTRLTVV.

The V call is TRBV10-3, the J call TRBJ1-1; 7 bases line up with TRBD1. Germline V gene sequence: CDR1 ENHRY, CDR2 SYGVKD. The CDR3 has 14 residues. Trimming took 6 bases from V and 4 from J; bases not matched to a gene: 8. CDR3 protein: CAISRQGGVTEAFF. The DNA for the CDR3 is TGTGCCATCAGCCGACAGGGTGGGGTCACTGAAGCTTTCTTT.

In its sample, this clone was seen once. The chain employs TRBV5-1 and TRBJ2-1; D is perhaps TRBD1 (7 bases). CDR1 is SGHRS, CDR2 YFSETQ, per germline. V was cut by 4 bases and J by 6 bases, with 17 bases left in between. This CDR3 spans 15 amino acids. The CDR3 DNA follows: TGCGCCAGCAGCGTTGGGGGGACAGCCATCAATGAGCAGTTCTTC. Encoded protein: CASSVGGTAINEQFF. The full variable domain, in which reference TRBV5-1 and TRBJ2-1 provide the parts outside the CDR3, is KAGVTQTPRYLIKTRGQQVTLSCSPISGHRSVSWYQQTPGQGLQFLFEYFSETQRNKGNFPGRFSGRQFSNSRSEMNVSTLELGDSALYLCASSVGGTAINEQFFGPGTRLTVL.

This chain joins TRBV5-4 and TRBJ2-1; 13 positions agree with TRBD2. Germline-derived CDR1 and CDR2 are SGHNT and YYREEE (reference sequence). Trimming cost V 1 base and J 10 bases; bases outside gene matches: 5. The CDR3 loop spans 15 amino acids. The CDR3 protein is CASSLTSGGAREQFF. CDR3 DNA: TGTGCCAGCAGCTTGACTAGCGGGGGGGCCCGGGAGCAGTTCTTC.

In regard to this clone: Compared with germline, one end of the junction differs, possibly owing to a read error. The chain joins TRBV27 to TRBJ1-6; D unresolved. In germline, CDR1 is MNHEY, CDR2 SMNVEV (reference sequence). The CDR3 sequence is 18 residues long. CDR3 protein: CASRLGGRPPSLNSPLHF. The CDR3 DNA sequence: TGTGCCAGCCGTTTAGGAGGTCGCCCCCCCTCATTAAATTCACCCCTCCACTTT.

The chain joins TRBV12-5 to TRBJ2-3; 9 bases are shared with TRBD2. The CDR3 runs 16 residues. V trimming: 0 bases; J trimming: 4 bases; junction bases outside the gene matches: 5. CDR1 is LGHNT, CDR2 FRNRAP, per germline. The CDR3 sequence: CASGLVLAGVSDTQYF. The CDR3 DNA reads as TGTGCTAGTGGTTTGGTACTAGCGGGCGTTTCAGATACGCAGTATTTT. The complete variable domain, with remaining parts taken from reference TRBV12-5 and TRBJ2-3, reads DARVTQTPRHKVTEMGQEVTMRCQPILGHNTVFWYRQTMMQGLELLAYFRNRAPLDDSGMPKDRFSAEMPDATLATLKIQPSEPRDSAVYFCASGLVLAGVSDTQYFGPGTRLTVL.

This clone was observed a few times. The chain carries TRBV2 and TRBJ1-6; 9 nucleotides match TRBD1. This CDR3 region has 16 residues. Per germline, CDR1 SNHLY and CDR2 FYNNEI. V lost 5 bases to trimming and J lost 6 bases; unmatched junction nucleotides: 8. CDR3 region: CASSQRDRAFNSPLHF. CDR3 DNA sequence: TGTGCCAGCAGTCAAAGGGACAGGGCGTTTAATTCACCCCTCCACTTT.

The chain couples TRBV19 to TRBJ2-7; 8 nucleotides agree with TRBD2. With 10 bases clipped from V and 1 base from J, the junction kept 9 bases outside the gene matches. Germline CDR1 and CDR2: LNHDA and SQIVND (reference sequence). The CDR3 covers 14 residues. The CDR3 DNA reads TGTGCCACCCACCCTAGCGGGTTATCCTACGAGCAGTACTTC. Protein sequence: CATHPSGLSYEQYF. The whole variable domain, filled in from reference TRBV19 and TRBJ2-7, reads DGGITQSPKYLFRKEGQNVTLSCEQNLNHDAMYWYRQDPGQGLRLIYYSQIVNDFQKGDIAEGYSVSREKKESFPLTVTSAQKNPTAFYLCATHPSGLSYEQYFGPGTRLTVT.

This clone was recorded once. This sequence joins TRBV6-5 and TRBJ1-5, with a tentative D call TRBD1 (5 bases). Germline CDR1 is MNHEY and CDR2 is SVGAGI. Between the trimmed V and J ends, which lost 5 bases and 9 bases, there was a span of 20 bases. The CDR3 length is 15 residues. CDR3 sequence (DNA): TGTGCCAGCAGTAATTCCGGGACTCCCATTTGGCCCCAGCATTTT. It codes for CASSNSGTPIWPQHF.

The CDR3 reads CASRTGERSSYEQYF. The CDR3 region has the DNA TGTGCCAGCAGGACAGGGGAAAGGAGCTCCTACGAGCAGTACTTC. The chain recombines TRBV6-5 with TRBJ2-7; 8 bases match TRBD1. V lost 6 bases, J lost 0 bases, and 7 bases stayed unmatched. The CDR3 loop spans 15 amino acids. The germline gives CDR1 MNHEY, CDR2 SVGAGI.